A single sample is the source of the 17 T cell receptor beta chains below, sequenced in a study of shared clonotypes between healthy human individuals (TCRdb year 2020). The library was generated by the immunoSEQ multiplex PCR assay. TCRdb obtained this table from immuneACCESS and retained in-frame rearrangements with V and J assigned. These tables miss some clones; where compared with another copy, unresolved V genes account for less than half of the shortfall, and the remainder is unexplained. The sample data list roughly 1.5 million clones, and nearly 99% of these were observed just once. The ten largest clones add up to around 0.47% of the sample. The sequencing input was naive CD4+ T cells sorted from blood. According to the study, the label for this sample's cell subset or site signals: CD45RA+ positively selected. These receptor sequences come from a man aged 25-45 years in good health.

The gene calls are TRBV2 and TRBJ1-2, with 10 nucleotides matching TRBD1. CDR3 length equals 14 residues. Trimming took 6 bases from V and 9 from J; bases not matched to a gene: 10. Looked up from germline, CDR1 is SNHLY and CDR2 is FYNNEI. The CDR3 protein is CASRSTGTGVRYTF. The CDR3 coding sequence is TGTGCCAGCAGATCTACCGGGACAGGGGTTCGCTACACCTTC.

For the CDR3, the DNA is TGTGCCAGTAGTATGGTTACTAGCCCCGTCAACACCGGGGAGCTGTTTTTT. Translation gives CASSMVTSPVNTGELFF. The chain joins TRBV19 to TRBJ2-2; weak D call: TRBD2 (6 bases). Trimming took 3 bases from V and 2 from J, leaving 16 bases between them. Germline lookup yields CDR1 LNHDA and CDR2 SQIVND (reference sequence). The CDR3 contains 17 residues.

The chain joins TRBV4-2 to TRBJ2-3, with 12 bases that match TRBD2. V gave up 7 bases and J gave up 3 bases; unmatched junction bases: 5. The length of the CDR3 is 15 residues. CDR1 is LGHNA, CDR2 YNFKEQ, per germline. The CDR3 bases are TGTGCCAGCATGGTAACTAGCGGGAGGACAGATACGCAGTATTTT. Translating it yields CASMVTSGRTDTQYF.

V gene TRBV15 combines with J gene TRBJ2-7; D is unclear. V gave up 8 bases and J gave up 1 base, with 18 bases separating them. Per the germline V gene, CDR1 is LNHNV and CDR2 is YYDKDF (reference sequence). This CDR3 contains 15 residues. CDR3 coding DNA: TGTGCCACCCCGTACCCTGGGCAACCGTCCTACGAGCAGTACTTC. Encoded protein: CATPYPGQPSYEQYF.

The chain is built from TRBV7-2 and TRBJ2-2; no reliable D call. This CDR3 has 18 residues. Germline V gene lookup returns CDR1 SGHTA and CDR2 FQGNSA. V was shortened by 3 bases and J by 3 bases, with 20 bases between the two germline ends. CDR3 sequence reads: CASSFTGPRASYTGELFF. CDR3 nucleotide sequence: TGTGCCAGCAGCTTCACGGGTCCCCGGGCCTCGTACACCGGGGAGCTGTTTTTT.

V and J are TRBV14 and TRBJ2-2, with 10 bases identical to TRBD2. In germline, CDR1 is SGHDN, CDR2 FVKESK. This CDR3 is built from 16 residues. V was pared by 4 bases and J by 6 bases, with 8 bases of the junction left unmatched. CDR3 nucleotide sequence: TGTGCCAGCAGCCTTCCTAGGCTAGCGGGAGCCGGGGAGCTGTTTTTT. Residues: CASSLPRLAGAGELFF.

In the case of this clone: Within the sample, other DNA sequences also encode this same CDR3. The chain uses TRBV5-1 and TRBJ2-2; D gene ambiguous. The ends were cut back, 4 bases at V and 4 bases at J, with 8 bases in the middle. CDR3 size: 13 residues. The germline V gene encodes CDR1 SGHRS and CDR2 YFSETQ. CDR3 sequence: CASSLGVTGELFF. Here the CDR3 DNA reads TGCGCCAGCAGCCTAGGAGTCACCGGGGAGCTGTTTTTT.

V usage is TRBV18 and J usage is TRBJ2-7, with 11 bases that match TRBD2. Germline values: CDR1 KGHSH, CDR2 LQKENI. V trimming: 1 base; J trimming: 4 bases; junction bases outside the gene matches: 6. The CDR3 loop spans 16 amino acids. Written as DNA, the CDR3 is TGTGCCAGCTCACCACAGACTAGCGGGATACGTTACGAGCAGTACTTC. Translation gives CASSPQTSGIRYEQYF.

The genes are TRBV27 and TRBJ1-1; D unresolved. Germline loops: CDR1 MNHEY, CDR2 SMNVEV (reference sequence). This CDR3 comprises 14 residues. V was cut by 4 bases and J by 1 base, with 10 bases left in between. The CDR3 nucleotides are TGTGCCAGCAGTTCCCCGCCAAGGAACACTGAAGCTTTCTTT. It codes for CASSSPPRNTEAFF.

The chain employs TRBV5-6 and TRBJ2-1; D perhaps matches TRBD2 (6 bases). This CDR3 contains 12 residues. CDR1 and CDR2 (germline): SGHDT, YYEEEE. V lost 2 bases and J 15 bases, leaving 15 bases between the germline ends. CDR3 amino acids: CASSLGRSLGFF. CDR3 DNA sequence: TGTGCCAGCAGCTTAGGGAGGTCTCTTGGGTTCTTC.

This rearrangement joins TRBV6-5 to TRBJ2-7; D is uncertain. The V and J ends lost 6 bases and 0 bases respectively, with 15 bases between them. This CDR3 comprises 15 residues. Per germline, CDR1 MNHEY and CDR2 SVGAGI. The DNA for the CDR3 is TGTGCCAGCAGCCGGAGAGGCGATAGCTCCTACGAGCAGTACTTC. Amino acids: CASSRRGDSSYEQYF.

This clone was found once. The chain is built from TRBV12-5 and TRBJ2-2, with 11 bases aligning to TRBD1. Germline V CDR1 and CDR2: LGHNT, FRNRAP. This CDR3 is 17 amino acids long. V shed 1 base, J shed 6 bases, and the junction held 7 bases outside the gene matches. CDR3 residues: CASGLGPGQGDSGELFF. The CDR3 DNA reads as TGTGCTAGTGGTTTGGGCCCGGGACAGGGGGATTCCGGGGAGCTGTTTTTT.

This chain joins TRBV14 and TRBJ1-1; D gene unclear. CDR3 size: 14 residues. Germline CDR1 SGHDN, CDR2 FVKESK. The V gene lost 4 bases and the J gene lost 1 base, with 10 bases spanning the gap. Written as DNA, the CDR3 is TGTGCCAGCAGCCGCCCCTACAAGAACACTGAAGCTTTCTTT. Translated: CASSRPYKNTEAFF.

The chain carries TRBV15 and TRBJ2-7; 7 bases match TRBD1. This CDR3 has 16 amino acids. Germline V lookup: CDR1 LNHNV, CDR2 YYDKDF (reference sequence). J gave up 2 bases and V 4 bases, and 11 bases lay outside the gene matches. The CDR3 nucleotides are TGTGCCACCAGCACAGACCGGACAGGTCTAACCTACGAGCAGTACTTC. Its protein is CATSTDRTGLTYEQYF. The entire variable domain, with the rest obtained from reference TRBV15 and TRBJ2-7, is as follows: DAMVIQNPRYQVTQFGKPVTLSCSQTLNHNVMYWYQQKSSQAPKLLFHYYDKDFNNEADTPDNFQSRRPNTSFCFLDIRSPGLGDTAMYLCATSTDRTGLTYEQYFGPGTRLTVT.

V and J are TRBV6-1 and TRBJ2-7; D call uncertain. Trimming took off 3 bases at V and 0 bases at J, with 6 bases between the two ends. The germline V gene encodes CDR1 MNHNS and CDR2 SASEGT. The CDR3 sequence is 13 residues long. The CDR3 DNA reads TGTGCCAGCAGTGAGGAGCGCTCCTACGAGCAGTACTTC. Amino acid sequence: CASSEERSYEQYF.

The CDR3 protein is CASSQASGGFGTQYF. The DNA for the CDR3 is TGCGCCAGCAGCCAAGCGTCGGGCGGGTTCGGGACCCAGTACTTC. V is TRBV4-3 and J is TRBJ2-5, with D possibly TRBD2 on 5 matching bases. Trimming left V 1 base short and J 7 bases short, with 16 bases between. The CDR3 is made up of 15 amino acids. Germline loops: CDR1 LGHNA, CDR2 YSLEER.

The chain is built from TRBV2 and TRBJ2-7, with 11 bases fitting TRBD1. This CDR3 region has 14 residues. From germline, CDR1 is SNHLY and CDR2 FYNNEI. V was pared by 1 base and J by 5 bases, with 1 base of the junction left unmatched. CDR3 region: CASSEEDRGHEQYF. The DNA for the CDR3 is TGTGCCAGCAGTGAAGAGGACAGGGGGCACGAGCAGTACTTC.